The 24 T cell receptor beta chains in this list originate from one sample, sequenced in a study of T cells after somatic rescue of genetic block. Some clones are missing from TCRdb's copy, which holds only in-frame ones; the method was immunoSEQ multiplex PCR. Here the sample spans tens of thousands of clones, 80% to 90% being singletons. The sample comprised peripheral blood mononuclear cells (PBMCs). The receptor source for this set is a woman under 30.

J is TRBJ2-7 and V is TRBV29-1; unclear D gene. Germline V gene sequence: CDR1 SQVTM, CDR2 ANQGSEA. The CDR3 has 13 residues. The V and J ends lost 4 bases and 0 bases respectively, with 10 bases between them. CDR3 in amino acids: CSVAVPTSYEQYF. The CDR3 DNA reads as TGCAGCGTTGCGGTCCCGACCTCCTACGAGCAGTACTTC.

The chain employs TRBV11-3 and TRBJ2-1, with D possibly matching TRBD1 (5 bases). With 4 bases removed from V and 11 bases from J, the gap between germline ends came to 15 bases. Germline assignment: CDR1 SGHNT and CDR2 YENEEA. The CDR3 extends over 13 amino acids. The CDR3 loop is CASSSSLRGQQFF. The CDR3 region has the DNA TGTGCCAGCAGCTCCAGTCTTAGGGGCCAGCAGTTCTTC.

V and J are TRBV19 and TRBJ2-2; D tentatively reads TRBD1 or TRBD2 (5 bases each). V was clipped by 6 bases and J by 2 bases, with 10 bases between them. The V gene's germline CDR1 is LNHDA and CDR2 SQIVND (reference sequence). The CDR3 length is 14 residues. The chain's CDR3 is CASRTGPNTGELFF. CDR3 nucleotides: TGTGCCAGTAGGACGGGGCCTAACACCGGGGAGCTGTTTTTT.

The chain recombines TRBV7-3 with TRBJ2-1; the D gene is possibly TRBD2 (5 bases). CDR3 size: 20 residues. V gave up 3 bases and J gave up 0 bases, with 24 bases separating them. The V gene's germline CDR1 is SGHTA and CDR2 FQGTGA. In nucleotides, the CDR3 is TGTGCCAGCAGCTTCCCCCGCAGGAGAAACGGGGTCGGCTCCTACAATGAGCAGTTCTTC. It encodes CASSFPRRRNGVGSYNEQFF.

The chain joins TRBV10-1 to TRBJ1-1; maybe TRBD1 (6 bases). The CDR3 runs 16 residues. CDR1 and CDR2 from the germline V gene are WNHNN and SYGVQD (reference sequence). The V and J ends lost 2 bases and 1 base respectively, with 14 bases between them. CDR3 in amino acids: CASSEKHTGPNTEAFF. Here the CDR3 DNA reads TGCGCCAGCAGTGAGAAGCATACAGGGCCGAACACTGAAGCTTTCTTT.

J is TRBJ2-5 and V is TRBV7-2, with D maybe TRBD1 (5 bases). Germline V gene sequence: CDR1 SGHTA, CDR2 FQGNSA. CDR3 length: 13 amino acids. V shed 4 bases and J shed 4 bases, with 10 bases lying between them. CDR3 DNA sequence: TGTGCCAGCAGCTGGGCAGGGCGAGAGACCCAGTACTTC. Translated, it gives CASSWAGRETQYF. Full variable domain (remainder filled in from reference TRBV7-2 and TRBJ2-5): GAGVSQSPSNKVTEKGKDVELRCDPISGHTALYWYRQSLGQGLEFLIYFQGNSAPDKSGLPSDRFSAERTGGSVSTLTIQRTQQEDSAVYLCASSWAGRETQYFGPGTRLLVL.

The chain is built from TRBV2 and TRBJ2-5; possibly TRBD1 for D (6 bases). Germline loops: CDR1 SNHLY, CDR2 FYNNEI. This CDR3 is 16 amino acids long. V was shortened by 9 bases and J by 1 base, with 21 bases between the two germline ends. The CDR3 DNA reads TGTGCCAGAGAGACAGGCCTCAACTTCGGCCAAGAGACCCAGTACTTC. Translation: CARETGLNFGQETQYF.

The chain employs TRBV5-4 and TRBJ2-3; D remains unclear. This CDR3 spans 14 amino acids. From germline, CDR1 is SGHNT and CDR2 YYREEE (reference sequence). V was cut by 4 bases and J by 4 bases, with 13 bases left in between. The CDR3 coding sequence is TGTGCCAGCAGCCTTTTGGTGTCGGCAGATACGCAGTATTTT. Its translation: CASSLLVSADTQYF.

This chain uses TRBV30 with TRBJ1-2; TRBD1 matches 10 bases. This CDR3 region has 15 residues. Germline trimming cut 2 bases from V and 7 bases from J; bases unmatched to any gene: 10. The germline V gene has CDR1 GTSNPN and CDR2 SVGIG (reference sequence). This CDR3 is CAWSHMTGGAGGYTF. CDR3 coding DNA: TGTGCCTGGAGTCACATGACAGGGGGCGCGGGTGGCTACACCTTC.

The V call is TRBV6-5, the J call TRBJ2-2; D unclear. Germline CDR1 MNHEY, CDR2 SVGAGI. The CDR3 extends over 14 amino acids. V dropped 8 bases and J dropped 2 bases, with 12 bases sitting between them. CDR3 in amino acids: CASLGRANTGELFF. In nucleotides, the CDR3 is TGTGCCAGCTTGGGAAGAGCCAACACCGGGGAGCTGTTTTTT.

This CDR3 is CATSKLSTGGAYEQYF. CDR3 coding DNA: TGTGCCACCAGCAAGTTGAGCACAGGGGGCGCGTACGAGCAGTACTTC. V usage is TRBV15 and J usage is TRBJ2-7; 9 bases fit TRBD1. J lost 4 bases, V lost 4 bases, and 11 bases had no gene match. Looked up from germline, CDR1 is LNHNV and CDR2 is YYDKDF (reference sequence). There are 16 residues in the CDR3.

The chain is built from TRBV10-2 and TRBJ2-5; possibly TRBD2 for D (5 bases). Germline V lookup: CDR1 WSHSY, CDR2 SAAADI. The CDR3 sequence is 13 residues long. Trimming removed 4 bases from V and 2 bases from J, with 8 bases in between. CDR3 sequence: CASSVTTQETQYF. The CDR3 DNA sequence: TGCGCCAGCAGTGTGACTACACAAGAGACCCAGTACTTC.

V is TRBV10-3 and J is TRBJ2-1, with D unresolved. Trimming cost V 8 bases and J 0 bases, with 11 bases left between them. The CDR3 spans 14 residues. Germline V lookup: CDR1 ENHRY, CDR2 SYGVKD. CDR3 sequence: CAIRRQSSYNEQFF. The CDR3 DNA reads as TGTGCCATCCGGCGTCAGAGCTCCTACAATGAGCAGTTCTTC.

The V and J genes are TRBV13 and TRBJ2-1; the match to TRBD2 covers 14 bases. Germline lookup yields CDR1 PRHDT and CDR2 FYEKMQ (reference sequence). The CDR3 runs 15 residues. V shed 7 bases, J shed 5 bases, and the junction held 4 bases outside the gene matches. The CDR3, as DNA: TGTGCCAGCACCTCGGGACTAGCGGGAGACAATGAGCAGTTCTTC. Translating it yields CASTSGLAGDNEQFF.

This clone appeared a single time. The CDR3 sequence is CASRNIPGLAGETDTQYF. The CDR3 DNA reads as TGTGCCAGTAGAAACATTCCGGGACTAGCGGGCGAGACAGATACGCAGTATTTT. The J gene is TRBJ2-3, the V gene TRBV19; 12 bases agree with TRBD2. The trim removed 6 bases at V and 3 bases at J, leaving 13 bases unmatched. This CDR3 region has 18 residues. The germline V gene encodes CDR1 LNHDA and CDR2 SQIVND (reference sequence).

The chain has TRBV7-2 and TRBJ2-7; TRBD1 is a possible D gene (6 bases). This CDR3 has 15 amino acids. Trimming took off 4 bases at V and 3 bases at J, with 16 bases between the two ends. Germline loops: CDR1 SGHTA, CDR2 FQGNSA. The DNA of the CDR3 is TGTGCCAGCAGCTCTCCAGACAGGTCCATCTACGAGCAGTACTTC. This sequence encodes CASSSPDRSIYEQYF.

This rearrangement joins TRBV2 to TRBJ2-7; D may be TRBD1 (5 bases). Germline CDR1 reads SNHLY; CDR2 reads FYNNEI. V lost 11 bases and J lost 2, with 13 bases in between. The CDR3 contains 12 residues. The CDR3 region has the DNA TGTGCCGGCGAGACAGAAACCTACGAGCAGTACTTC. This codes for CAGETETYEQYF.

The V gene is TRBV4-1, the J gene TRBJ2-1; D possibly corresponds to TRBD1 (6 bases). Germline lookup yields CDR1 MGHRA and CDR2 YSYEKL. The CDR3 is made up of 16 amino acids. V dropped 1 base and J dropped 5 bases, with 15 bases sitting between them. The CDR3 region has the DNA TGCGCCAGCAGCCAAGGCCCCCGACAGGCAAACAATGAGCAGTTCTTC. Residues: CASSQGPRQANNEQFF.

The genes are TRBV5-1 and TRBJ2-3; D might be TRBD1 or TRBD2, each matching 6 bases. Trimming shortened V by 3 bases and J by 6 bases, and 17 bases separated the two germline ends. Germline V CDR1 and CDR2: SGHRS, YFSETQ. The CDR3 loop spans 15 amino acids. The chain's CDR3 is CASSSEGGTSDTQYF. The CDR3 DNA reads TGCGCCAGCAGCTCCGAGGGGGGAACGTCCGATACGCAGTATTTT.

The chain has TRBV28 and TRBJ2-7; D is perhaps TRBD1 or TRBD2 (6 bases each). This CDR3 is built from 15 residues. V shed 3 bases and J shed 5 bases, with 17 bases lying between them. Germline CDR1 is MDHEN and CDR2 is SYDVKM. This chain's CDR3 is CASSFRGRRFNEQYF. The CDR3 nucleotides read TGTGCCAGCAGTTTCCGGGGGCGCCGCTTTAACGAGCAGTACTTC. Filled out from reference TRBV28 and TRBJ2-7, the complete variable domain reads DVKVTQSSRYLVKRTGEKVFLECVQDMDHENMFWYRQDPGLGLRLIYFSYDVKMKEKGDIPEGYSVSREKKERFSLILESASTNQTSMYLCASSFRGRRFNEQYFGPGTRLTVT.

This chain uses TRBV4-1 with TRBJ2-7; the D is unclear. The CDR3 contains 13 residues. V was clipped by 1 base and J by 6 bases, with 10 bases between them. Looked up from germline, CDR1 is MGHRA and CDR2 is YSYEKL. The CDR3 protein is CASSQGFFSEQYF. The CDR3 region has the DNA TGCGCCAGCAGCCAAGGCTTCTTTTCCGAGCAGTACTTC.

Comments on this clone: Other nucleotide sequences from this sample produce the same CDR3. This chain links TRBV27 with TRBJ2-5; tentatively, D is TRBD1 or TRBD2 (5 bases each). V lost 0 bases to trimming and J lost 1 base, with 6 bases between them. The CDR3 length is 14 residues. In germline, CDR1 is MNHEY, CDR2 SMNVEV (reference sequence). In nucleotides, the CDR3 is TGTGCCAGCAGTTTATCGAGGGGCCAAGAGACCCAGTACTTC. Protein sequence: CASSLSRGQETQYF.

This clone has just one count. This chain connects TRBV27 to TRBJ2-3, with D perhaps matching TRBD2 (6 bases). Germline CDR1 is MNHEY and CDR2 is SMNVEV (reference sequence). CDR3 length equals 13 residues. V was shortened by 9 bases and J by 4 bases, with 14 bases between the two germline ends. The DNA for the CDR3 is TGTGCCAGTAAGGAGGGTCTGTCAGATACGCAGTATTTT. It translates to CASKEGLSDTQYF.

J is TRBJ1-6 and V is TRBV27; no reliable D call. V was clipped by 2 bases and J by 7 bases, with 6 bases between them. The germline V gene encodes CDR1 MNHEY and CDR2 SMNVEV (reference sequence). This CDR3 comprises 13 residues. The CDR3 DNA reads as TGTGCCAGCAGTTTAGGCGTCAATTCACCCCTCCACTTT. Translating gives CASSLGVNSPLHF.